Each of the 21 T cell receptor beta chains below was sequenced from the same sample in a study of blood T cell repertoires in COVID-19. Generated by immunoSEQ multiplex PCR, the TCRdb table keeps only in-frame clones and is missing some. The data show fewer than 350,000 clones, approximately 87% seen once. Specimen: peripheral blood. The receptors were sampled from a woman in her 30s with COVID-19, enrolled during active disease.

This chain links TRBV10-3 with TRBJ2-7, with 14 bases aligning to TRBD2. V trimming: 10 bases; J trimming: 10 bases; junction bases outside the gene matches: 3. The germline gives CDR1 ENHRY, CDR2 SYGVKD. There are 11 residues in the CDR3. For the CDR3, the DNA is TGTGCCACCGGGACTAGCGGGGGACAGTACTTC. Protein: CATGTSGGQYF.

V is TRBV27 and J is TRBJ2-7; the match to TRBD1 covers 7 bases. This CDR3 is 13 amino acids long. J gave up 2 bases and V 3 bases, and 1 base lay outside the gene matches. Germline V gene data show CDR1 as MNHEY and CDR2 as SMNVEV (reference sequence). As DNA, the CDR3 is TGTGCCAGCAGTTTCGGACAGGCCTACGAGCAGTACTTC. It codes for CASSFGQAYEQYF.

This clone showed up just a few times. V and J are TRBV4-2 and TRBJ1-2; D is ambiguous. Germline-derived CDR1 and CDR2 are LGHNA and YNFKEQ. This CDR3 is 13 amino acids long. The ends were cut back, 6 bases at V and 4 bases at J, with 12 bases in the middle. This CDR3 reads CASREKGAYGYTF. In DNA form, the CDR3 reads TGTGCCAGCAGGGAAAAGGGAGCCTATGGCTACACCTTC.

This clone showed up just a few times. The rearrangement joins TRBV7-8 to TRBJ2-7, with a weak D call TRBD1 (5 bases). Looked up from germline, CDR1 is SGHVS and CDR2 is FQNEAQ. The CDR3 is 13 residues long. The V gene lost 5 bases and the J gene lost 5 bases, with 13 bases spanning the gap. This chain's CDR3 is CASSITQGNEQYF. Here the CDR3 DNA reads TGTGCCAGCAGCATCACTCAGGGCAACGAGCAGTACTTC.

The V and J genes are TRBV18 and TRBJ2-3; 11 bases agree with TRBD2. The CDR3 length is 15 residues. The germline V gene has CDR1 KGHSH and CDR2 LQKENI. The J segment lost 1 base and the V segment lost 4 bases, leaving 1 base of the junction unmatched. In DNA form, the CDR3 reads TGTGCCAGCTCACAGGGACTAGCGGGCACAGATACGCAGTATTTT. Protein product: CASSQGLAGTDTQYF.

The chain employs TRBV10-3 and TRBJ1-3, with a tentative D call TRBD1 (5 bases). The CDR3 is made up of 15 amino acids. The V and J ends lost 11 bases and 0 bases respectively, with 17 bases between them. Germline CDR1 reads ENHRY; CDR2 reads SYGVKD. The CDR3 DNA reads TGTGCCTCCCAGGGCCTTATCAACTCTGGAAACACCATATATTTT. Protein: CASQGLINSGNTIYF.

This sequence joins TRBV12-5 and TRBJ1-2, with 8 bases matching TRBD1. CDR1 is LGHNT, CDR2 FRNRAP, per germline. This CDR3 spans 17 amino acids. The V gene end was trimmed by 4 bases and the J gene end by 4 bases; junction bases not matched to a gene: 14. The CDR3 protein is CASGSPETGDRGYGYTF. CDR3 nucleotides: TGTGCTAGTGGTTCCCCAGAGACAGGGGATCGTGGCTATGGCTACACCTTC.

This sequence joins TRBV14 and TRBJ1-4, with a tentative D call TRBD1 (5 bases). V was shortened by 4 bases and J by 8 bases, with 11 bases between the two germline ends. CDR3 length equals 13 residues. Germline CDR1 is SGHDN and CDR2 is FVKESK. Written as DNA, the CDR3 is TGTGCCAGCAGCCTCAGACCAGGGGAAAAACTGTTTTTT. Amino acids: CASSLRPGEKLFF.

The chain combines TRBV27 with TRBJ2-1; D possibly corresponds to TRBD2 (7 bases). V lost 7 bases and J 7 bases, leaving 20 bases between the germline ends. Germline V CDR1 and CDR2: MNHEY, SMNVEV (reference sequence). There are 15 residues in the CDR3. The CDR3 sequence is CASNFWGGGLNEQFF. The DNA of the CDR3 is TGTGCCAGCAACTTCTGGGGGGGCGGGCTAAATGAGCAGTTCTTC.

This chain uses TRBV6-5 with TRBJ2-1; D might be TRBD1 (6 bases). Germline V CDR1 and CDR2: MNHEY, SVGAGI. The V end was cut by 2 bases, the J end by 7 bases, with 15 bases between. The CDR3 is 15 residues long. CDR3 sequence reads: CASSYGPGELNEQFF. The CDR3 DNA follows: TGTGCCAGCAGTTACGGGCCAGGGGAGCTGAATGAGCAGTTCTTC.

The chain employs TRBV4-1 and TRBJ1-5; possible D gene TRBD1, 5 bases. V was trimmed by 4 bases and J by 1 base, leaving 14 bases between them. This CDR3 has 16 amino acids. Per germline, CDR1 MGHRA and CDR2 YSYEKL. As DNA, the CDR3 is TGCGCCAGCAGCCCCCGGGGGGATTCAAGCAATCAGCCCCAGCATTTT. It is translated as CASSPRGDSSNQPQHF.

The rearrangement links TRBV27 to TRBJ1-2, with TRBD1 as a possible D gene (6 bases). The CDR3 contains 15 residues. Germline V CDR1 and CDR2: MNHEY, SMNVEV (reference sequence). V was clipped by 0 bases and J by 4 bases, with 12 bases between them. Here the CDR3 DNA reads TGTGCCAGCAGTTTATCGGGCGGGGGGGCCTATGGCTACACCTTC. Translated, it gives CASSLSGGGAYGYTF.

This rearrangement joins TRBV10-2 to TRBJ1-2; D perhaps matches TRBD1 (5 bases). Germline V gives CDR1 WSHSY, CDR2 SAAADI. CDR3 length: 15 amino acids. Trimming cost V 4 bases and J 8 bases, with 20 bases left between them. DNA of the CDR3: TGCGCCAGCAGTGTCTCAGGTCGCAGGGCTGGCGGCTACACCTTC. Encoded protein: CASSVSGRRAGGYTF.

V gene TRBV28 combines with J gene TRBJ1-2; D not resolved. The CDR3 length is 15 residues. Germline values: CDR1 MDHEN, CDR2 SYDVKM. Trimming took 5 bases from V and 5 from J, leaving 18 bases between them. This CDR3 is CASSTPGEGNYGYTF. CDR3 nucleotide sequence: TGTGCCAGCAGTACCCCGGGAGAAGGCAATTATGGCTACACCTTC.

V is TRBV19 and J is TRBJ1-3; no clear D gene. The CDR3 is made up of 14 amino acids. Germline-derived CDR1 and CDR2 are LNHDA and SQIVND (reference sequence). Trimming pared 6 bases from V and 4 bases from J, leaving 13 bases between. DNA of the CDR3: TGTGCCAGTAGCCCAAGCGCCTTCGGAAACACCATATATTTT. The encoded protein is CASSPSAFGNTIYF.

This chain connects TRBV4-1 to TRBJ1-2, with a possible D match to TRBD1 (5 bases). The CDR3 contains 14 residues. Germline values: CDR1 MGHRA, CDR2 YSYEKL. Trimming shortened V by 3 bases and J by 7 bases, and 15 bases separated the two germline ends. Here the CDR3 reads CASSQIRAQGGYTF. The DNA of the CDR3 is TGCGCCAGCAGCCAGATCCGGGCTCAGGGTGGCTACACCTTC.

The V call is TRBV13, the J call TRBJ2-1; D call uncertain. V lost 5 bases to trimming and J lost 0 bases, with 11 bases between them. This CDR3 region has 15 residues. Germline V CDR1 and CDR2: PRHDT, FYEKMQ (reference sequence). CDR3 in DNA: TGTGCCAGCAGCCCGCGGCACCCCTCCTACAATGAGCAGTTCTTC. This sequence encodes CASSPRHPSYNEQFF.

With respect to this clone: Other DNA sequences in this sample translate to the same CDR3. This chain links TRBV7-9 with TRBJ1-2, with D possibly being TRBD1 (5 bases). The V gene's germline CDR1 is SEHNR and CDR2 FQNEAQ (reference sequence). V lost 5 bases and J 5 bases, leaving 9 bases between the germline ends. The CDR3 consists of 12 residues. DNA of the CDR3: TGTGCCAGCAGCCCGGGGGGGTATGGCTACACCTTC. Its protein product is CASSPGGYGYTF.

The chain uses TRBV11-2 and TRBJ2-7; possibly TRBD2 for D (6 bases). CDR1 SGHAT and CDR2 FQNNGV come from the germline V gene. This CDR3 region has 14 residues. V was cut by 4 bases and J by 0 bases, with 10 bases left in between. CDR3 in DNA: TGTGCCAGCAGCTCTGTAGCGGCCTCCTACGAGCAGTACTTC. This codes for CASSSVAASYEQYF. Full variable domain (missing parts from reference TRBV11-2 and TRBJ2-7): EAGVAQSPRYKIIEKRQSVAFWCNPISGHATLYWYQQILGQGPKLLIQFQNNGVVDDSQLPKDRFSAERLKGVDSTLKIQPAKLEDSAVYLCASSSVAASYEQYFGPGTRLTVT.

The chain carries TRBV28 and TRBJ2-7; no firm D call. The CDR3 contains 12 residues. Trimming removed 4 bases from V and 4 bases from J, with 8 bases in between. Germline-derived CDR1 and CDR2 are MDHEN and SYDVKM. CDR3 sequence (DNA): TGTGCCAGCAGTTCCCGCAGGTACGAGCAGTACTTC. Protein: CASSSRRYEQYF.

The CDR3 protein is CASSLDPQGPHLVYGYTF. CDR3 nucleotide sequence: TGTGCCAGCAGCTTGGATCCCCAGGGCCCCCATTTGGTCTATGGCTACACCTTC. The gene calls are TRBV5-6 and TRBJ1-2; tentatively, D is TRBD1 (5 bases). Germline V CDR1 and CDR2: SGHDT, YYEEEE. Between the trimmed V and J ends, which lost 0 bases and 4 bases, there was a span of 22 bases. CDR3 length: 18 amino acids.